This paragraph covers one TCR beta chain sequence. Its antigen is not known. The CDR3 spans 14 residues. V lost 7 bases, J lost 0 bases, and 5 bases stayed unmatched. From germline, CDR1 is MNHEY and CDR2 SVGEGT. The data are from a study of vaccination and CD4 T cells after COVID-19. Study background: There were six male and four female convalescents, and two of them were Hispanic. Everyone enrolled got two doses of BNT162b2 or mRNA-1273 vaccine. Study results and caveats: Spike mono-reactivity was evident in 304 of the 307 vaccine-specific clones derived from convalescent patients. Median numbers of SARS-CoV-2-reactive clonotypes increased from approximately 23 to 38 (not a significant change).

Via MiXCR, TCRdb re-called the PCR reads, giving one row per CDR3 protein. The sample shows roughly 19,000 distinct CDR3 sequences, approximately 60% of them seen only once. The rearrangement links TRBV6-2 or TRBV6-3 to TRBJ1-1; 7 bases map to TRBD1. Sequences were derived from CD4+ T cells from blood, sampled after SARS-CoV-2 vaccination. The source of this sequence is a human donor who had recovered from COVID-19. CDR3 in amino acids: CASKTGNMNTEAFF. DNA for the CDR3: TGTGCCAGCAAGACAGGGAACATGAACACTGAAGCTTTCTTT.